These T cell receptor beta chains were read from a single sample in a study of beta chain bispecific antibodies for T cell cancers. MiXCR, applied by TCRdb to the 5' RACE reads, yields one record per CDR3 protein. The data contain about 17,000 distinct CDR3 sequences, about 1.9% of them singletons. These TCRs' antigens remain unknown. Sequencing used healthy donor T cells cultured with leukemia cells. The source of these receptors is a human donor in good health. Some clones in this sample may be carry-over from other donors' samples. Each CDR3 is given with its conserved first and last residue. Each record gives: D gene, V gene, J gene, clone size, CDR3 protein, CDR3 DNA. The D gene is left open where the match is weak. Size is stated as once, few, many or a size class.

TRBD1	TRBV7-3	TRBJ1-1	many	CASSITGGDTEAFF	TGTGCCAGCAGCATTACAGGGGGTGACACTGAAGCTTTCTTT
-	TRBV20-1	TRBJ1-2	medium-sized	CSARQSTGVRYGYTF	TGCAGTGCTAGACAGTCGACAGGAGTTCGATATGGCTACACCTTC
TRBD1	TRBV6-6	TRBJ1-5	few	CASTTGVQPQHF	TGTGCCAGTACAACAGGGGTCCAGCCCCAGCATTTT
-	TRBV5-4	TRBJ2-5	many	CASSFAETQYF	TGTGCCAGCAGCTTTGCAGAGACCCAGTACTTC
TRBD1	TRBV6-2/TRBV6-3	TRBJ2-3	many	CASSPTGVTDTQYF	TGTGCCAGCAGCCCCACAGGGGTCACAGATACGCAGTATTTT
TRBD1	TRBV6-6	TRBJ1-1	many	CASSVRTGENTEAFF	TGTGCCAGCAGCGTAAGGACAGGAGAGAACACTGAAGCTTTCTTT
-	TRBV7-9	TRBJ1-4	many	CASSNNEKLFF	TGTGCCAGCAGCAATAATGAAAAACTGTTTTTT
-	TRBV7-6	TRBJ2-2	many	CASSSARGRNTGELFF	TGTGCCAGCAGCTCAGCTCGGGGAAGGAACACCGGGGAGCTGTTTTTT
-	TRBV6-6	TRBJ1-2	many	CATLEQGSVYGYTF	TGTGCCACCCTTGAGCAGGGGTCGGTCTATGGCTACACCTTC
-	TRBV28	TRBJ1-1	many	CASRPGGDTEAFF	TGTGCCAGCAGACCCGGGGGGGACACTGAAGCTTTCTTT
TRBD2	TRBV7-3	TRBJ2-5	many	CASSRRGGDQETQYF	TGTGCCAGCAGCCGTCGCGGGGGGGACCAAGAGACCCAGTACTTC